This entry lists 2 T cell receptor beta chains sequenced from one sample in a study of CXCR3-negative and CXCR3-positive naive CD8 T cells. The authors prepared UMI-labeled TRB cDNA libraries by 5' RACE. Each CDR3 protein gets one entry in TCRdb, which reprocessed the 5' RACE reads and gives no DNA. The sample totals around 50,000 distinct CDR3 sequences. What was sequenced was naive CXCR3- CD8+ T cells from blood. Subset: CD45RO-CCR7+CD27+CD95- naive CD8+ T cells lacking CXCR3 (TNR3-). These receptors all stem from a human donor in good health. Some clones in this sample may be carry-over from other donors' samples.

The gene calls are TRBV12-3 or TRBV12-4 and TRBJ2-5; TCRdb returns TRBD1, unconfirmable since there is no DNA. This CDR3 region has 12 residues. CDR3 residues: CASSFGGETQYF.

This chain connects TRBV28 to TRBJ2-5; TCRdb returns TRBD1, unconfirmable since there is no DNA. Germline CDR1 reads MDHEN; CDR2 reads SYDVKM. The CDR3 consists of 14 residues. Here the CDR3 reads CASSTSRQGETQYF.